This T cell receptor (beta chain) appears in the sequencing data of a study of graft-versus-host responses after intestinal transplantation. In its sample, this clone was seen once. Its antigen remains unidentified. This CDR3 is 15 amino acids long. V lost 4 bases, J lost 3 bases, and 5 bases stayed unmatched. Germline assignment: CDR1 SNHLY and CDR2 FYNNEI. Graft-derived tissue was subjected to processing to liberate intraepithelial and lamina propria lymphocytes. TCRdb keeps only in-frame clones here, not all; method: immunoSEQ multiplex PCR. Here the sample spans under 15,000 clones, 70% to 85% being singletons. Overall study findings and caveats: Declines in HvG clones occurring early post-transplant were associated with peak circulating GvH clone levels.

V and J are TRBV2 and TRBJ1-3, with 8 bases matching TRBD1. The sequencing used ileum tissue, collected roughly 4.5 months after intestinal transplantation. The clonotype originates from a human patient who received an intestinal transplant, so some T cells may come from the graft donor. For the CDR3, the DNA is TGTGCCAGCAGTGCGGGACAGGTTTATGGAAACACCATATATTTT. Translated: CASSAGQVYGNTIYF.